The rows below give T cell receptor beta chains drawn from one sample of a study of T cells in localized non-small cell lung cancer. Clones were sequenced by immunoSEQ multiplex PCR, and TCRdb holds only the in-frame ones, with some missing. The data hold about 1,400 clones, with approximately 20% observed a single time. The sample consisted of lung tumor tissue, taken before any cancer treatment. These receptors were collected from a male donor older than 55 with stage III squamous cell lung carcinoma. Each CDR3 is given with its conserved first and last residue. D genes are given only for firm matches. Not every row has a clone size; where given, it reads once, few, many or a size class.

j_call d_call clone_size v_call cdr3_nt cdr3_aa
TRBJ2-2 TRBD2 - TRBV7-2 TGTGCCAGCAGAACCCTCGGCGGGGGGCAAGGGACCGGGGAGCTGTTTTTT CASRTLGGGQGTGELFF
TRBJ1-4 - few TRBV18 TGTGCCAGCTCACCAATGGGGGAAAAACTGTTTTTT CASSPMGEKLFF
TRBJ2-5 - - TRBV11-3 TGTGCCAGCAGCCCCGGTTGGTCGGCGGCAGAGACCCAGTACTTC CASSPGWSAAETQYF
TRBJ2-7 - - TRBV6-7 TGTGCCAGCAGCCCCTCCTACGAGCAGTACTTC CASSPSYEQYF
TRBJ1-1 - large TRBV9 TGTGCCAGCAGTGATGGGGTTCTGGTGGTGAACACTGAAGCTTTCTTT CASSDGVLVVNTEAFF
TRBJ2-3 TRBD2 few TRBV29-1 TGCAGCGTTGATGTCGGGGGGACTTACACAGATACGCAGTATTTT CSVDVGGTYTDTQYF
TRBJ2-2 - - TRBV10-3 TGTGCCATCAGTGAGTCCAGCGGTGGTACTGGGACCGGGGAGCTGTTTTTT CAISESSGGTGTGELFF
TRBJ2-3 TRBD2 medium-sized TRBV11-3 TGTGCCAGCAGCCCGGGACTAGCGGGGGGTACGGGCACAGATACGCAGTATTTT CASSPGLAGGTGTDTQYF
TRBJ2-5 TRBD1 - TRBV9 TGTGCCAGCAGTCCCCGGCAGGGGGTCGCAGAGACCCAGTACTTC CASSPRQGVAETQYF
TRBJ1-3 - few TRBV15 TGTGCCACCAGCAGAGATGATGGGGCAGGTTGGGTCAACACCATATATTTT CATSRDDGAGWVNTIYF
TRBJ2-1 - few TRBV11-3 TGTGCCAGCAGCTTAGTTGAGGGGCTGGGGAATGAGCAGTTCTTC CASSLVEGLGNEQFF
TRBJ2-7 TRBD2 - TRBV18 TGTGCCAGCTCACCACAAGGCGGGGGGCCCCTCTACGAGCAGTACTTC CASSPQGGGPLYEQYF
TRBJ1-6 - few TRBV9 TGTGCCAGCAGGGACGAGAGGAATTCACCCCTCCACTTT CASRDERNSPLHF
TRBJ2-2 - few TRBV15 TGTGCCACCAGCAGAGATAGGCACGGCCGGAACACCGGGGAGCTGTTTTTT CATSRDRHGRNTGELFF
TRBJ1-2 TRBD1 - TRBV6-8 TGTGCCAGCAGTCGACAGGGCCCAGGATCGATTAACTATGGCTACACCTTC CASSRQGPGSINYGYTF
TRBJ1-2 TRBD1 - TRBV11-3 TGTGCCAGCAGCTTGGTCGGCCAGGGGGCGTTTGGCTACACCTTC CASSLVGQGAFGYTF
TRBJ2-1 TRBD2 - TRBV9 TGTGCCAGCAGCGAGAGACTAGCGGCATCCTACAATGAGCAGTTCTTC CASSERLAASYNEQFF
TRBJ2-3 - medium-sized TRBV11-3 TGTGCCAGCAGCCTCGGTTGGGGGGCTAGCACGGATACGCAGTATTTT CASSLGWGASTDTQYF
TRBJ2-7 - - TRBV19 TGTGCCAGTAGAATAAGTCCAGAGTCCTACGAGCAGTACTTC CASRISPESYEQYF
TRBJ2-7 TRBD2 few TRBV10-3 TGTGCCATCAGCGGGACTAGCGGGGGGGCTTACGAGCAGTACTTC CAISGTSGGAYEQYF
TRBJ2-1 - few TRBV11-3 TGTGCCAGCAGCTTAAGGGTGGCGGGGGCATTTGGGTATGAGCAGTTCTTC CASSLRVAGAFGYEQFF
TRBJ2-1 TRBD2 - TRBV6-8 TGTGCCATCAGGGGCGCTAGCGGGGCCTACAATGAGCAGTTCTTC CAIRGASGAYNEQFF